This T cell receptor (beta chain) was retrieved from a study of identical twins. Germline-derived CDR1 and CDR2 are MNHNS and SASEGT. The CDR3 runs to 15 residues. J gave up 9 bases and V 6 bases, and 12 bases lay outside the gene matches. Study results and limitations: The presence of invariant MAIT and iNKT cells could partly confound analyses of zero-insertion sequences. The authors drew conclusions from cross-sectional statistical analysis rather than following the same donors.

The sample holds a few counts of this clonotype. The antigen remains undetermined. TCRdb processed the 5' RACE reads anew with MiXCR; each CDR3 protein has one entry. The profile covers 210,000 or so distinct CDR3 sequences, with 7.5% appearing a single time and about 1.8% taken by the ten largest. This sample was also put to use in a study of yellow fever vaccine responses in identical twins.

V gene TRBV6-1 combines with J gene TRBJ1-2, with 11 bases lining up with TRBD1. The origin of this receptor is a woman aged 18-29 years in good health. Sequencing used memory (CD45RO+) T cells sorted from blood. CDR3 amino acids: CASSPPTGTGGRYTF. CDR3 nucleotides: TGTGCCAGCAGCCCTCCTACCGGGACAGGGGGACGCTACACCTTC.